The clone carrying this T cell receptor beta chain was picked up a small number of times. Only in-frame clones appear in the TCRdb table, and some are missing; sequencing was by immunoSEQ multiplex PCR. The table shows tens of thousands of clones, with 73% occurring only once. This specimen comes from a study of T cells after posttransplantation cyclophosphamide. The sample taken for sequencing was memory CD4+ T cells sorted from PBMCs. This clonotype was sampled from a woman aged 60 to 75 in good health, CMV-negative, and a related stem cell transplant donor.

The CDR3, as DNA: TGTGCCAGCAGTCCAGATTCAGGGGCCTATGGCTACACCTTC. It yields the protein CASSPDSGAYGYTF. The chain combines TRBV28 with TRBJ1-2; tentative D call: TRBD1 (6 bases). The CDR3 covers 14 residues. The V end lost 5 bases, the J end lost 4 bases, and 14 bases lay between the germline ends. Germline V gene data show CDR1 as MDHEN and CDR2 as SYDVKM.